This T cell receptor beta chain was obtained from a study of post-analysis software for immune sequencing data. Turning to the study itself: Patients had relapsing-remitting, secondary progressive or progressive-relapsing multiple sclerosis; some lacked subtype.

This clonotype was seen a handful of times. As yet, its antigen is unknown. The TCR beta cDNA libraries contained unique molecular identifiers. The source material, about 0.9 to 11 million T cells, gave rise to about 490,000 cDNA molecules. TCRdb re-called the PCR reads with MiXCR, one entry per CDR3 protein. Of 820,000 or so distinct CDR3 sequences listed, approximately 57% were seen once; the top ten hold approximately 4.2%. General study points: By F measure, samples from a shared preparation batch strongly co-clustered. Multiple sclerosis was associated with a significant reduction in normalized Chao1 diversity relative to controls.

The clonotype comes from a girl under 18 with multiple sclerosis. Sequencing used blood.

The CDR3: CASSPRGGPTYNEQFF. CDR3 bases: TGTGCCAGCAGCCCGCGCGGGGGGCCGACCTACAATGAGCAGTTCTTC. This chain joins TRBV9 and TRBJ2-1, with 8 bases identical to TRBD2. The germline V gene encodes CDR1 SGDLS and CDR2 YYNGEE. CDR3 length: 16 amino acids. Trimming cost V 4 bases and J 2 bases; bases outside gene matches: 8. Variable domain in full (rest from reference TRBV9 and TRBJ2-1): DSGVTQTPKHLITATGQRVTLRCSPRSGDLSVYWYQQSLDQGLQFLIQYYNGEERAKGNILERFSAQQFPDLHSELNLSSLELGDSALYFCASSPRGGPTYNEQFFGPGTRLTVL.